The 20 T cell receptor beta chains below come from one sample, sequenced in a study of identical twins. TCRdb reprocessed the 5' RACE reads with MiXCR, giving one entry per CDR3 protein. Counted here are 500,000 to 650,000 distinct CDR3 sequences, more than 20% occurring once; the ten biggest clones make up approximately 0.52%. The same sample was also used in a study of yellow fever vaccine responses in identical twins.

Sequenced input: CD4+ T cells sorted from blood. These receptor sequences come from a woman aged 18 to 35 in good health.

The rearrangement links TRBV6-5 to TRBJ1-2, with TRBD1 as a possible D gene (6 bases). Per the germline V gene, CDR1 is MNHEY and CDR2 is SVGAGI. V shed 0 bases and J shed 6 bases, with 20 bases lying between them. CDR3 length: 17 residues. CDR3 region: CASSYSRGVGVSDGYTF. DNA of the CDR3: TGTGCCAGCAGTTACTCGAGGGGGGTAGGGGTATCGGATGGCTACACCTTC.

The V call is TRBV6-2 or TRBV6-3, the J call TRBJ2-1; TRBD2 agrees at 13 bases. V shed 10 bases, J shed 9 bases, and the junction held 9 bases outside the gene matches. The CDR3 covers 14 residues. CDR1 is MNHEY and CDR2 is SVGEGT in the germline V gene. The CDR3 is CATQTSGGAFEQFF. CDR3 DNA: TGTGCCACACAAACTAGCGGGGGGGCATTTGAGCAGTTCTTC.

V gene TRBV2 combines with J gene TRBJ1-4, with D tentatively TRBD1 (5 bases). Trimming pared 5 bases from V and 8 bases from J, leaving 18 bases between. This CDR3 is built from 15 residues. Germline CDR1 and CDR2: SNHLY and FYNNEI. The CDR3 sequence is CASSTPGTGKEKLFF. CDR3 DNA: TGTGCCAGCAGTACCCCCGGGACCGGGAAGGAAAAACTGTTTTTT.

This clonotype was seen a few times. The chain combines TRBV20-1 with TRBJ2-2; 12 bases align to TRBD2. CDR3 length: 20 amino acids. Germline trimming cut 2 bases from V and 0 bases from J; bases unmatched to any gene: 13. CDR1 and CDR2 from the germline V gene are DFQATT and SNEGSKA (reference sequence). This CDR3 reads CSARSFLGLAGTPNTGELFF. CDR3 DNA: TGCAGTGCTAGATCGTTTTTAGGACTAGCGGGGACACCGAACACCGGGGAGCTGTTTTTT.

The chain combines TRBV14 with TRBJ2-7, with 7 positions matching TRBD1. The CDR3 contains 14 residues. Germline lookup yields CDR1 SGHDN and CDR2 FVKESK. With 1 base clipped from V and 2 bases from J, the junction kept 2 bases outside the gene matches. The CDR3 DNA sequence: TGTGCCAGCAGCCAAGGGACAGGAGCCTACGAGCAGTACGTC. As protein: CASSQGTGAYEQYV.

This clonotype was counted a few times. This chain joins TRBV10-3 and TRBJ2-1, with D perhaps TRBD1 (6 bases). V lost 2 bases to trimming and J lost 0 bases, with 11 bases between them. The CDR3 is 16 residues long. The V gene's germline CDR1 is ENHRY and CDR2 SYGVKD. The CDR3 loop is CAISERDTNSYNEQFF. The CDR3 DNA follows: TGTGCCATCAGTGAGCGGGACACCAACTCCTACAATGAGCAGTTCTTC.

This clonotype was detected only a few times. The genes are TRBV6-1 and TRBJ1-6; no clear D gene. The CDR3 runs 14 residues. Germline V gene sequence: CDR1 MNHNS, CDR2 SASEGT. The V end was cut by 7 bases, the J end by 5 bases, with 12 bases between. CDR3 DNA: TGTGCCAGCACCTTTGGTCCGGATAATTCACCCCTCCACTTT. Its translation: CASTFGPDNSPLHF.

This chain connects TRBV2 to TRBJ2-2, with TRBD2 matching over 12 bases. This CDR3 spans 15 amino acids. Germline trimming cut 4 bases from V and 4 bases from J; bases unmatched to any gene: 1. Looked up from germline, CDR1 is SNHLY and CDR2 is FYNNEI. The chain's CDR3 is CASSGTSGTTGELFF. The CDR3, as DNA: TGTGCCAGCAGTGGGACTAGCGGGACCACCGGGGAGCTGTTTTTT. Full variable domain (outside the CDR3, taken from reference TRBV2 and TRBJ2-2): EPEVTQTPSHQVTQMGQEVILRCVPISNHLYFYWYRQILGQKVEFLVSFYNNEISEKSEIFDDQFSVERPDGSNFTLKIRSTKLEDSAMYFCASSGTSGTTGELFFGEGSRLTVL.

The sample holds a few counts of this clonotype. This chain connects TRBV5-1 to TRBJ2-2; unclear D gene. The CDR3 length is 16 residues. V was shortened by 1 base and J by 3 bases, with 13 bases between the two germline ends. The germline gives CDR1 SGHRS, CDR2 YFSETQ. The CDR3 sequence: CASSLNFGLDTGELFF. In DNA form, the CDR3 reads TGCGCCAGCAGCTTGAACTTTGGTTTGGACACCGGGGAGCTGTTTTTT.

J is TRBJ1-3 and V is TRBV6-5; a weak D match, TRBD1 (6 bases). CDR1 is MNHEY, CDR2 SVGAGI, per germline. This CDR3 has 16 residues. Trimming took 0 bases from V and 2 from J, leaving 11 bases between them. CDR3 DNA: TGTGCCAGCAGTTACTCCCGACAGGCCCCTGGAAACACCATATATTTT. Translation: CASSYSRQAPGNTIYF.

The rearrangement uses TRBV20-1 and TRBJ2-1; TRBD1 aligns across 7 bases. V trimming: 3 bases; J trimming: 4 bases; junction bases outside the gene matches: 3. Germline loops: CDR1 DFQATT, CDR2 SNEGSKA (reference sequence). There are 13 residues in the CDR3. The CDR3 reads CSARDRFYNEQFF. The CDR3 DNA reads as TGCAGTGCTAGGGACAGGTTTTACAATGAGCAGTTCTTC.

This clonotype occurred a few times. The gene calls are TRBV3-1 and TRBJ2-1; the D is unclear. CDR3 size: 13 residues. The V and J ends lost 6 bases and 13 bases respectively, with 19 bases between them. Germline V gene data show CDR1 as LGHDT and CDR2 as YNNKEL (reference sequence). In DNA, the CDR3 is TGTGCCAGCAGACCCCCCGGGTCTAGGTATCAGTTCTTC. Amino acids: CASRPPGSRYQFF.

This clonotype has a handful of counts. V and J are TRBV25-1 and TRBJ2-7; 14 bases fit TRBD2. The CDR3 has 18 residues. Germline CDR1 and CDR2: MGHDK and SYGVNS. With 3 bases clipped from V and 4 bases from J, the junction kept 11 bases outside the gene matches. CDR3 amino acids: CASSDRFGTSGSGYEQYF. CDR3 bases: TGTGCCAGCAGTGACAGGTTCGGGACTAGCGGGAGTGGATACGAGCAGTACTTC.

This clonotype was seen a handful of times. This chain connects TRBV11-1 to TRBJ2-1; the match to TRBD2 covers 15 bases. The CDR3 has 18 residues. Germline trimming cut 4 bases from V and 4 bases from J; bases unmatched to any gene: 8. CDR1 and CDR2 (germline): SGHAT, FQDESV (reference sequence). The DNA for the CDR3 is TGTGCCAGCAGCTCCCGGACTAGCGGGAGGGGGGGATACAATGAGCAGTTCTTC. This translates into CASSSRTSGRGGYNEQFF.

This chain connects TRBV7-9 to TRBJ2-7, with D unresolved. The CDR3 loop spans 12 amino acids. Trimming pared 0 bases from V and 7 bases from J, leaving 7 bases between. Germline V CDR1 and CDR2: SEHNR, FQNEAQ (reference sequence). CDR3: CASSLAGEEQYF. The CDR3 bases are TGTGCCAGCAGCTTAGCAGGAGAAGAGCAGTACTTC.

This clonotype was recorded a few times. This chain connects TRBV10-2 to TRBJ2-5, with 10 bases fitting TRBD1. The V gene end was trimmed by 6 bases and the J gene end by 5 bases; junction bases not matched to a gene: 9. The germline gives CDR1 WSHSY, CDR2 SAAADI. CDR3 length equals 15 residues. The CDR3 DNA reads TGCGCCAGCAGCCGGGACAGGGGAATTGGTGAGACCCAGTACTTC. Translation: CASSRDRGIGETQYF.

The J gene is TRBJ2-3, the V gene TRBV7-6; possibly TRBD2 for D (6 bases). The V end was cut by 1 base, the J end by 6 bases, with 17 bases between. The CDR3 is 16 residues long. Germline-derived CDR1 and CDR2 are SGHVS and FNYEAQ. CDR3 loop: CASSLGAGQGGDTQYF. The CDR3 DNA is TGTGCCAGCAGCTTAGGAGCGGGCCAAGGAGGGGATACGCAGTATTTT.

This chain joins TRBV20-1 and TRBJ1-5, with TRBD1 matching over 10 bases. The germline V gene has CDR1 DFQATT and CDR2 SNEGSKA (reference sequence). V lost 2 bases to trimming and J lost 7 bases; unmatched junction nucleotides: 11. CDR3 length: 16 residues. The CDR3 is CSARPPGQGMGQPQHF. Here the CDR3 DNA reads TGCAGTGCTAGACCCCCGGGACAGGGGATGGGGCAGCCCCAGCATTTT.

This chain connects TRBV29-1 to TRBJ2-3, with 8 nucleotides matching TRBD2. The germline V gene encodes CDR1 SQVTM and CDR2 ANQGSEA. J lost 0 bases, V lost 7 bases, and 18 bases had no gene match. This CDR3 is 18 amino acids long. CDR3 in DNA: TGCAGCGCTCAACCCTTTAAGACTAGCGCCAGAAGCACAGATACGCAGTATTTT. Amino acid sequence: CSAQPFKTSARSTDTQYF.

V usage is TRBV3-1 and J usage is TRBJ1-2; D unclear. The V gene's germline CDR1 is LGHDT and CDR2 YNNKEL (reference sequence). CDR3 length: 14 residues. V was trimmed by 0 bases and J by 0 bases, leaving 5 bases between them. The CDR3 region has the DNA TGTGCCAGCAGCCAAGAATGGGCTAACTATGGCTACACCTTC. Translated, it gives CASSQEWANYGYTF.